These 14 T cell receptor beta chains came from one sample sequenced in a study of T-cell memory formation after mild COVID-19. TCRdb reprocessed the 5' RACE reads via MiXCR and lists one record per CDR3 protein. The repertoire holds under 550,000 distinct CDR3 sequences, roughly 18% seen once, with 20% to 25% in the top ten. The sequenced sample was PBMCs or a T cell subset sorted from them (not recorded which). The origin of the receptors is a man aged 18 to 29 who had mild COVID-19 (a few samples of this study predate the infection). Cell type and time point are not known.

This chain links TRBV20-1 with TRBJ2-5; 9 nucleotides agree with TRBD1. CDR1 and CDR2 from the germline V gene are DFQATT and SNEGSKA (reference sequence). The V and J ends lost 3 bases and 7 bases, in that order; junction bases with no gene match: 6. The CDR3 runs 13 residues. This CDR3 is CSARGQGEATQYF. DNA of the CDR3: TGCAGTGCTAGGGGACAGGGTGAGGCGACCCAGTACTTC.

This clonotype was seen at least ten times. The chain uses TRBV5-1 and TRBJ2-7; TRBD2 aligns across 7 bases. CDR1 SGHRS and CDR2 YFSETQ come from the germline V gene. The CDR3 has 14 amino acids. V lost 0 bases and J lost 2; bases outside the gene matches: 2. CDR3 DNA sequence: TGCGCCAGCAGCTTGGAGACTAGCCCCTACGAGCAGTACTTC. Translated: CASSLETSPYEQYF.

This clonotype was found a few times. The J gene is TRBJ2-7, the V gene TRBV6-1; D assignment may be TRBD1 or TRBD2 (5 bases each). The ends were cut back, 6 bases at V and 9 bases at J, with 21 bases in the middle. Germline loops: CDR1 MNHNS, CDR2 SASEGT. The CDR3 spans 14 residues. CDR3: CASSARGISTRQYV. In DNA form, the CDR3 reads TGTGCCAGCAGCGCCCGGGGCATATCTACGAGGCAGTACGTC.

This clonotype occurred a few times. The gene calls are TRBV5-1 and TRBJ1-2; TRBD1 agrees at 7 bases. V was pared by 5 bases and J by 0 bases, with 19 bases of the junction left unmatched. This CDR3 is built from 19 residues. Per germline, CDR1 SGHRS and CDR2 YFSETQ. The CDR3 coding sequence is TGCGCCAGCAGTCCTCAACCGGGACAGCCTTTCTTAGCTAACTATGGCTACACCTTC. Translating gives CASSPQPGQPFLANYGYTF.

CDR3 nucleotides: TGCAGCGTTGGGGGACTAGCGGGGCGTGCCTACAATGAGCAGTTCTTC. Protein sequence: CSVGGLAGRAYNEQFF. The chain has TRBV29-1 and TRBJ2-1; 13 bases are a match to TRBD2. This CDR3 is built from 16 residues. The V gene end was trimmed by 4 bases and the J gene end by 2 bases; junction bases not matched to a gene: 5. From germline, CDR1 is SQVTM and CDR2 ANQGSEA.

This clonotype was picked up a small number of times. The rearrangement links TRBV5-1 to TRBJ1-4, with D tentatively TRBD1 (5 bases). V was trimmed by 4 bases and J by 8 bases, leaving 12 bases between them. The CDR3 has 13 residues. Germline CDR1 and CDR2: SGHRS and YFSETQ. CDR3 sequence reads: CASSVGVGEKLFF. The CDR3 region has the DNA TGCGCCAGCAGCGTGGGGGTCGGGGAAAAACTGTTTTTT.

The table lists this clonotype with a few counts. The V gene is TRBV20-1, the J gene TRBJ2-1; 12 bases match TRBD2. The CDR3 extends over 16 amino acids. Germline V gene lookup returns CDR1 DFQATT and CDR2 SNEGSKA (reference sequence). Unmatched junction bases numbered 10, after V lost 2 bases and J lost 8 bases. The CDR3 loop reads CSARPGLAGYLDEQFF. Written as DNA, the CDR3 is TGCAGTGCTAGACCCGGACTAGCGGGGTATCTGGATGAGCAGTTCTTC.

There are a few counts of this clonotype. This chain uses TRBV9 with TRBJ1-6, with a weak D call TRBD1 (6 bases). The germline V gene encodes CDR1 SGDLS and CDR2 YYNGEE. This CDR3 region has 15 residues. The V and J ends lost 3 bases and 7 bases respectively, with 14 bases between them. CDR3 sequence reads: CASSDHGGFNSPLHF. The CDR3 nucleotides read TGTGCCAGCAGCGACCACGGGGGCTTCAATTCACCCCTCCACTTT.

The genes are TRBV27 and TRBJ2-7; TRBD1 or TRBD2 may be the D gene (5 bases each). Looked up from germline, CDR1 is MNHEY and CDR2 is SMNVEV (reference sequence). This CDR3 contains 14 residues. Trimming shortened V by 6 bases and J by 2 bases, and 14 bases separated the two germline ends. CDR3 coding DNA: TGTGCCAGCAGGGAGATCGGGACGGCCTACGAGCAGTACTTC. It yields the protein CASREIGTAYEQYF.

The rearrangement joins TRBV7-9 to TRBJ2-2; D possibly uses TRBD1 or TRBD2 (5 bases each). V gave up 2 bases and J gave up 2 bases, with 12 bases separating them. Germline CDR1 is SEHNR and CDR2 is FQNEAQ (reference sequence). The CDR3 sequence is 16 residues long. The chain's CDR3 is CASSLFSGRNTGELFF. Written as DNA, the CDR3 is TGTGCCAGCAGCTTATTTTCGGGGCGCAACACCGGGGAGCTGTTTTTT.

The chain joins TRBV6-2 or TRBV6-3 to TRBJ1-2; D uncertain. Deletions cut 3 bases from V and 8 bases from J, with 7 bases between. Germline CDR1 MNHEY, CDR2 SVGEGT. The CDR3 consists of 11 residues. The DNA for the CDR3 is TGTGCCAGCAGTTATCGAAGCGGCTACACCTTC. It specifies CASSYRSGYTF.

V gene TRBV7-3 combines with J gene TRBJ2-2; no reliable D call. This CDR3 is 12 amino acids long. The ends were cut back, 6 bases at V and 5 bases at J, with 7 bases in the middle. Germline values: CDR1 SGHTA, CDR2 FQGTGA. The CDR3: CASSYTTGELFF. CDR3 in DNA: TGTGCCAGCAGTTATACGACCGGGGAGCTGTTTTTT.

A few counts support this clonotype. CDR3 sequence reads: CASSPPSDEKLFF. The CDR3 DNA is TGTGCCAGCAGCCCCCCATCGGATGAAAAACTGTTTTTT. The chain recombines TRBV5-6 with TRBJ1-4; D remains unclear. Trimming pared 4 bases from V and 6 bases from J, leaving 10 bases between. The length of the CDR3 is 13 residues. Germline CDR1 reads SGHDT; CDR2 reads YYEEEE.

J is TRBJ1-5 and V is TRBV28, with 10 bases aligning to TRBD1. V shed 5 bases, J shed 2 bases, and the junction held 9 bases outside the gene matches. The CDR3 is 17 amino acids. From germline, CDR1 is MDHEN and CDR2 SYDVKM. The CDR3 region is CASSIRQGALGNQPQHF. CDR3 DNA: TGTGCCAGCAGTATCCGACAGGGGGCTTTGGGCAATCAGCCCCAGCATTTT.